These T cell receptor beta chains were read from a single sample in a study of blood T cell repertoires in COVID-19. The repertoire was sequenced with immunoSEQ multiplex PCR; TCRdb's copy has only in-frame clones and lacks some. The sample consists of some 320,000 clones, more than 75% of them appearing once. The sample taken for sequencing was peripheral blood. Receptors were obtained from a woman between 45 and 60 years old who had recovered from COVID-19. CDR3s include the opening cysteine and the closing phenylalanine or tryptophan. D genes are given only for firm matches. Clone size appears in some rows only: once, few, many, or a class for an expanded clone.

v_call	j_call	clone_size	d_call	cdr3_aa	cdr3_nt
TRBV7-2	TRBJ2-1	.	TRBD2	CASSYHSGRGFGEQFF	TGTGCCAGCAGCTACCATAGCGGGAGAGGGTTTGGTGAGCAGTTCTTC
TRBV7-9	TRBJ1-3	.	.	CASSLDAGPGNTIYF	TGTGCCAGCAGCTTAGATGCTGGGCCTGGAAACACCATATATTTT
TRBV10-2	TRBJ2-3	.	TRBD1	CASSQRVGGPDTQYF	TGCGCCAGCAGCCAACGGGTAGGGGGCCCAGATACGCAGTATTTT
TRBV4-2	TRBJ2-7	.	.	CASSQDMGTKVSEQYF	TGTGCCAGCAGCCAAGATATGGGGACAAAGGTCAGCGAGCAGTACTTC
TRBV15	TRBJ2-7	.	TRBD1	CATSRAGTGDEQYF	TGTGCCACCAGCAGAGCGGGGACAGGCGACGAGCAGTACTTC
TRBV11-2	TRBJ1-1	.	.	CASSQQPDTEAFF	TGTGCCAGCAGCCAACAGCCGGACACTGAAGCTTTCTTT
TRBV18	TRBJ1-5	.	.	CASSPGKQGTYSNQPQHF	TGTGCCAGCTCACCTGGGAAGCAGGGGACATATAGCAATCAGCCCCAGCATTTT
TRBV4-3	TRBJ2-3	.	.	CASSDQRTTADTQYF	TGCGCCAGCAGCGACCAGCGTACCACCGCCGATACGCAGTATTTT
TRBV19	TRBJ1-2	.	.	CASSIEGGASGYTF	TGTGCCAGTAGTATAGAGGGCGGGGCGAGCGGCTACACCTTC
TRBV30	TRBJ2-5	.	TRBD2	CAWSVEGSWASGKETQYF	TGTGCCTGGAGTGTAGAAGGGTCCTGGGCTAGCGGGAAAGAGACCCAGTACTTC
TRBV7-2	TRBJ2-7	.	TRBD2	CASSLAPAGANHEQYF	TGTGCCAGCAGCTTAGCTCCAGCGGGAGCGAACCACGAGCAGTACTTC
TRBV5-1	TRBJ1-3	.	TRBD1	CASSGDRGNTIYF	TGCGCCAGCAGCGGCGACAGGGGGAACACCATATATTTT
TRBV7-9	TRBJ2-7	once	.	CASSLPRGGSSYEQYF	TGTGCCAGCAGCTTGCCGCGCGGCGGTAGCTCCTACGAGCAGTACTTC
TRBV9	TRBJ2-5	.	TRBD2	CASSDLSSGGAQETQYF	TGTGCCAGCAGCGATCTCTCTAGCGGGGGGGCCCAGGAGACCCAGTACTTC
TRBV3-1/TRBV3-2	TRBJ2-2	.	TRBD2	CASSQELAGVGGELFF	TGTGCCAGCAGCCAAGAACTAGCGGGAGTGGGCGGGGAGCTGTTTTTT
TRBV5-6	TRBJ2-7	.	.	CASSSFGVGYEQYF	TGTGCCAGCAGCTCGTTCGGGGTGGGATACGAGCAGTACTTC
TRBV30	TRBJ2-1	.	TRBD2	CAWSKGLAGGYNEQFF	TGTGCCTGGAGTAAGGGACTAGCGGGAGGGTACAATGAGCAGTTCTTC
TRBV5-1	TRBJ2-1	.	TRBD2	CASSLGLAGGHNEQFF	TGCGCCAGCAGCTTAGGGCTAGCGGGGGGACACAATGAGCAGTTCTTC
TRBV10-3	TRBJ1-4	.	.	CAIGGGTNEKLFF	TGTGCCATCGGAGGAGGGACTAATGAAAAACTGTTTTTT
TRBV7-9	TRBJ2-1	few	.	CASSTRTIYNEQFF	TGTGCCAGCAGCACCAGGACTATCTACAATGAGCAGTTCTTC
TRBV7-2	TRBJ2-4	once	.	CASSPTGGAAKNIQYF	TGTGCCAGCAGCCCTACAGGGGGGGCAGCCAAAAACATTCAGTACTTC
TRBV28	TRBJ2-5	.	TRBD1	CATNRGHGETQYF	TGTGCCACCAACAGGGGGCATGGGGAGACCCAGTACTTC
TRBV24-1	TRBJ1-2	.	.	CATSVDGDPHGYTF	TGTGCCACCAGTGTTGACGGAGATCCACATGGCTACACCTTC
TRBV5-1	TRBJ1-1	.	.	CASSLEQTEAFF	TGCGCCAGCAGCTTAGAACAAACTGAAGCTTTCTTT
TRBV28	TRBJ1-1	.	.	CASSLLRSKPEAFF	TGTGCCAGCAGTTTATTGAGGTCGAAGCCTGAAGCTTTCTTT
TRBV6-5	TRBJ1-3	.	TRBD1	CASSYWTGSGNTIYF	TGTGCCAGCAGTTACTGGACAGGGTCTGGAAACACCATATATTTT
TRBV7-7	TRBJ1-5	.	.	CASSLSRQGPQHF	TGTGCCAGCAGCTTATCCAGGCAAGGGCCCCAGCATTTT
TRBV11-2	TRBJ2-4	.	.	CASSFQGTNIQYF	TGTGCCAGCAGCTTCCAGGGGACAAACATTCAGTACTTC
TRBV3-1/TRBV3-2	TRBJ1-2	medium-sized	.	CASSQDDHAGYGYTF	TGTGCCAGCAGCCAAGACGACCATGCGGGGTATGGCTACACCTTC
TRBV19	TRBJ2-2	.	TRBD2	CASSIPRSGSTGELFF	TGTGCCAGTAGTATACCACGCAGCGGGAGCACCGGGGAGCTGTTTTTT
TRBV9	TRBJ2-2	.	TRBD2	CASSFSGENTGELFF	TGTGCCAGCAGCTTTAGCGGGGAGAACACCGGGGAGCTGTTTTTT
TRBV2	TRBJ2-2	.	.	CASSEFRGEATGELFF	TGTGCCAGCAGTGAATTCAGGGGGGAGGCGACCGGGGAGCTGTTTTTT
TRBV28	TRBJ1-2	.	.	CASSLGGGGSYGYTF	TGTGCCAGCAGTCTTGGGGGAGGCGGGAGCTATGGCTACACCTTC
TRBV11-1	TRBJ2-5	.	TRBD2	CASSPPSGQETQYF	TGTGCCAGCAGCCCCCCTAGCGGACAAGAGACCCAGTACTTC
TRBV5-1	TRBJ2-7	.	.	CASSLTDPGGEQYF	TGCGCCAGCAGCTTGACAGATCCAGGGGGGGAGCAGTACTTC
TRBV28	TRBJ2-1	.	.	CASSLLSGMGFHNEQFF	TGTGCCAGCAGTTTACTTAGCGGTATGGGTTTCCACAATGAGCAGTTCTTC
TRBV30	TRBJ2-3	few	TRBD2	CAWGRLAGGTDTQYF	TGTGCCTGGGGTAGACTAGCGGGGGGCACAGATACGCAGTATTTT
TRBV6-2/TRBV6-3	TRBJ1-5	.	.	CASSYDRWLGPQHF	TGTGCCAGCAGTTACGACAGGTGGTTGGGGCCCCAGCATTTT
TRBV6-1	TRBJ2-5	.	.	CASSEQVKETQYF	TGTGCCAGCAGTGAGCAGGTGAAAGAGACCCAGTACTTC
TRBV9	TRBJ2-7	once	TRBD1	CASSPRAGTGSYEQYF	TGTGCCAGCAGCCCCCGTGCCGGGACAGGGTCCTACGAGCAGTACTTC
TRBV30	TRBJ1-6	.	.	CAWRQWSSYNSPLHF	TGTGCCTGGCGGCAGTGGAGCTCCTATAATTCACCCCTCCACTTT
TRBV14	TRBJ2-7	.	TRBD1	CASSQVGGWREQYF	TGTGCCAGCAGCCAGGTAGGGGGCTGGAGGGAGCAGTACTTC
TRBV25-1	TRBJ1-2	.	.	CASSDLRNREINGYTF	TGTGCCAGCAGTGACCTCAGAAACAGGGAGATCAATGGCTACACCTTC
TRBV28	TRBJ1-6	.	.	CASSFSSSYNSPLHF	TGTGCCAGCAGTTTTTCGAGCTCCTATAATTCACCCCTCCACTTT
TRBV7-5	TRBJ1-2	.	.	CARSLAPLSRDISYGYTF	TGTGCCAGAAGCTTAGCGCCCTTGTCCCGGGACATAAGCTATGGCTACACCTTC
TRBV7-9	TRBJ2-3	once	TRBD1	CASSFRQGATDTQYF	TGTGCCAGCAGCTTCCGACAGGGGGCCACAGATACGCAGTATTTT
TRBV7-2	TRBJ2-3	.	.	CASSLFRGIDTQYF	TGTGCCAGCAGCTTATTCAGGGGCATAGATACGCAGTATTTT